These T cell receptor beta chains were read from a single sample in a study of prognosis after radiotherapy for stage I lung cancer. TCRdb itself ran the multiplex PCR reads through MiXCR, one entry per CDR3 protein. The data contain about 25,000 distinct CDR3 sequences, approximately 35% of them singletons. The sample here was PBMCs, taken before or after stereotactic body radiation therapy (not recorded which). The receptor set was obtained from a donor over 45 with non-small cell lung cancer. Each CDR3 is given with its conserved first and last residue. D genes are given only for firm matches. The size entry is marked missing in some rows and otherwise reads once, few, many or a size class.

v_gene: TRBV29-1
d_gene: .
abundance: many
j_gene: TRBJ1-5
CDR3aa: CSVPGRSNQPQHF
CDR3nt: TGCAGCGTTCCGGGACGGAGCAATCAGCCCCAGCATTTT

v_gene: TRBV7-2
d_gene: TRBD2
abundance: .
j_gene: TRBJ2-6
CDR3aa: CASSLARLAGSVANVLTF
CDR3nt: TGTGCCAGCAGCTTAGCGAGACTAGCTGGCTCTGTGGCCAACGTCCTGACTTTC

v_gene: TRBV3-1
d_gene: .
abundance: many
j_gene: TRBJ1-4
CDR3aa: CASSQVATTNEKLFF
CDR3nt: TGTGCCAGCAGCCAAGTGGCTACAACTAATGAAAAACTGTTTTTT

v_gene: TRBV19
d_gene: .
abundance: .
j_gene: TRBJ2-6
CDR3aa: CASSIPQVTVANVLTF
CDR3nt: TGTGCCAGTAGTATCCCGCAGGTCACTGTGGCCAACGTCCTGACTTTC

v_gene: TRBV6-1
d_gene: TRBD2
abundance: many
j_gene: TRBJ2-3
CDR3aa: CASSRLALTDTQYF
CDR3nt: TGTGCCAGCAGTCGACTAGCCCTCACAGATACGCAGTATTTT

v_gene: TRBV12-3/TRBV12-4
d_gene: .
abundance: few
j_gene: TRBJ2-2
CDR3aa: CASTDGSANTGELFF
CDR3nt: TGTGCCAGCACTGACGGCAGCGCGAACACCGGGGAGCTGTTTTTT

v_gene: TRBV7-2
d_gene: .
abundance: .
j_gene: TRBJ2-7
CDR3aa: CASLVNSYEQYF
CDR3nt: TGTGCCAGCCTGGTTAACTCCTACGAGCAGTACTTC

v_gene: TRBV4-1
d_gene: TRBD2
abundance: many
j_gene: TRBJ2-1
CDR3aa: CASTFLAVRSSYNEQFF
CDR3nt: TGCGCCAGCACATTTCTAGCGGTGCGGAGCTCCTACAATGAGCAGTTCTTC

v_gene: TRBV20-1
d_gene: TRBD1
abundance: many
j_gene: TRBJ2-1
CDR3aa: CSAKSGTGYNEQFF
CDR3nt: TGCAGTGCTAAATCCGGGACAGGGTATAATGAGCAGTTCTTC

v_gene: TRBV6-2/TRBV6-3
d_gene: .
abundance: .
j_gene: TRBJ1-1
CDR3aa: CASSDRGLNTEAFF
CDR3nt: TGTGCCAGCAGTGATCGAGGGCTGAACACTGAAGCTTTCTTT

v_gene: TRBV19
d_gene: TRBD1
abundance: many
j_gene: TRBJ2-3
CDR3aa: CASSMGQGPDTQYF
CDR3nt: TGTGCCAGTAGTATGGGACAGGGGCCAGATACGCAGTATTTT

v_gene: TRBV20-1
d_gene: TRBD2
abundance: .
j_gene: TRBJ2-3
CDR3aa: CSAITSDGTDTQYF
CDR3nt: TGCAGTGCCATCACTAGCGACGGCACAGATACGCAGTATTTT

v_gene: TRBV9
d_gene: TRBD1
abundance: many
j_gene: TRBJ2-3
CDR3aa: CASSDGTGTQYF
CDR3nt: TGTGCCAGCAGCGATGGGACAGGAACGCAGTATTTT

v_gene: TRBV20-1
d_gene: TRBD2
abundance: many
j_gene: TRBJ2-7
CDR3aa: CSASSGSRSYEQYF
CDR3nt: TGCAGTGCCTCAAGCGGGAGCAGGTCGTACGAGCAGTACTTC

v_gene: TRBV10-3
d_gene: .
abundance: .
j_gene: TRBJ1-4
CDR3aa: CAISVGKSLPATNEKLFF
CDR3nt: TGTGCCATCAGTGTGGGCAAAAGCCTTCCTGCAACTAATGAAAAACTGTTTTTT

v_gene: TRBV27
d_gene: TRBD1
abundance: .
j_gene: TRBJ1-6
CDR3aa: CASSFFTGGVSPIHF
CDR3nt: TGTGCCAGCAGTTTTTTCACAGGGGGGGTGTCACCAATCCACTTT

v_gene: TRBV18
d_gene: TRBD1
abundance: many
j_gene: TRBJ2-5
CDR3aa: CASSPQGQGEETQYF
CDR3nt: TGTGCCAGCTCACCTCAAGGACAGGGGGAAGAGACCCAGTACTTC

v_gene: TRBV7-2
d_gene: .
abundance: many
j_gene: TRBJ1-2
CDR3aa: CASSLAGGGNYGYTF
CDR3nt: TGTGCCAGCAGCCTCGCGGGGGGCGGAAACTATGGCTACACCTTC

v_gene: TRBV7-3
d_gene: .
abundance: many
j_gene: TRBJ2-1
CDR3aa: CASSYRAGQSYNEQFF
CDR3nt: TGTGCCAGCAGCTACCGGGCGGGTCAAAGCTACAATGAGCAGTTCTTC

v_gene: TRBV6-1
d_gene: .
abundance: many
j_gene: TRBJ2-7
CDR3aa: CASSEYEQYF
CDR3nt: TGTGCCAGCAGTGAGTACGAGCAGTACTTC

v_gene: TRBV28
d_gene: .
abundance: many
j_gene: TRBJ1-2
CDR3aa: CASSIGRLDGYTF
CDR3nt: TGTGCCAGCAGTATCGGACGGTTGGATGGCTACACCTTC

v_gene: TRBV5-1
d_gene: .
abundance: many
j_gene: TRBJ2-3
CDR3aa: CASSLAVRDGTDTQYF
CDR3nt: TGCGCCAGCAGCTTGGCCGTGAGGGATGGCACAGATACGCAGTATTTT

v_gene: TRBV20-1
d_gene: TRBD2
abundance: many
j_gene: TRBJ2-1
CDR3aa: CSARDSGGLAGAYNEQFF
CDR3nt: TGCAGTGCTAGAGACTCAGGGGGACTAGCGGGGGCCTACAATGAGCAGTTCTTC

v_gene: TRBV9
d_gene: .
abundance: .
j_gene: TRBJ2-7
CDR3aa: CTSSGQGGSYEQYF
CDR3nt: TGTACCAGCAGCGGGCAGGGAGGCTCCTACGAGCAGTACTTC

v_gene: TRBV7-9
d_gene: TRBD2
abundance: .
j_gene: TRBJ2-7
CDR3aa: CASSLPGTSGGLSYEQYF
CDR3nt: TGTGCCAGCAGCTTACCCGGGACTAGCGGTGGCCTGTCCTACGAGCAGTACTTC

v_gene: TRBV28
d_gene: TRBD1
abundance: few
j_gene: TRBJ1-1
CDR3aa: CASSWTGMNTEAFF
CDR3nt: TGTGCCAGCAGTTGGACAGGGATGAACACTGAAGCTTTCTTT

v_gene: TRBV24-1
d_gene: TRBD2
abundance: many
j_gene: TRBJ2-1
CDR3aa: CATSETGTSREQFF
CDR3nt: TGTGCCACCAGTGAGACCGGGACTAGTCGTGAGCAGTTCTTC

v_gene: TRBV19
d_gene: TRBD1
abundance: medium-sized
j_gene: TRBJ2-1
CDR3aa: CASTRTGENNEQFF
CDR3nt: TGTGCCAGTACTAGAACAGGGGAGAACAATGAGCAGTTCTTC

v_gene: TRBV7-9
d_gene: .
abundance: .
j_gene: TRBJ1-2
CDR3aa: CASSDEILGGRGYTF
CDR3nt: TGTGCCAGCAGCGATGAGATACTGGGGGGAAGGGGCTACACCTTC

v_gene: TRBV11-2
d_gene: TRBD2
abundance: many
j_gene: TRBJ2-2
CDR3aa: CASSLEVSGSLNTGELFF
CDR3nt: TGTGCCAGCAGCTTAGAGGTTAGCGGGAGTCTGAACACCGGGGAGCTGTTTTTT

v_gene: TRBV19
d_gene: TRBD1
abundance: .
j_gene: TRBJ2-3
CDR3aa: CASSAEGAGPADTQYF
CDR3nt: TGTGCCAGTAGCGCCGAGGGGGCAGGACCCGCAGATACGCAGTATTTT

v_gene: TRBV15
d_gene: TRBD1
abundance: .
j_gene: TRBJ2-3
CDR3aa: CATSSGGTDITDTQYF
CDR3nt: TGTGCCACCAGCAGCGGTGGGACAGACATTACAGATACGCAGTATTTT

v_gene: TRBV19
d_gene: .
abundance: .
j_gene: TRBJ2-5
CDR3aa: CASSPGTSGETQYF
CDR3nt: TGTGCCAGTAGTCCCGGGACCTCCGGGGAGACCCAGTACTTC

v_gene: TRBV7-3
d_gene: .
abundance: few
j_gene: TRBJ2-2
CDR3aa: CASSRGNSYTGELFF
CDR3nt: TGTGCCAGCAGCCGCGGTAACAGCTACACCGGGGAGCTGTTTTTT

v_gene: TRBV2
d_gene: .
abundance: many
j_gene: TRBJ1-5
CDR3aa: CASSDGDQPQHF
CDR3nt: TGTGCCAGCAGTGATGGGGATCAGCCCCAGCATTTT

v_gene: TRBV28
d_gene: TRBD2
abundance: .
j_gene: TRBJ2-1
CDR3aa: CASSRLAGGVGDEQFF
CDR3nt: TGTGCCAGCAGTCGACTAGCGGGAGGGGTAGGTGATGAGCAGTTCTTC

v_gene: TRBV2
d_gene: .
abundance: many
j_gene: TRBJ1-3
CDR3aa: CASSQARGNTIYF
CDR3nt: TGTGCCAGCTCTCAGGCACGAGGAAACACCATATATTTT

v_gene: TRBV15
d_gene: .
abundance: many
j_gene: TRBJ2-5
CDR3aa: CATSLQGGWETQYF
CDR3nt: TGTGCCACCAGCCTCCAAGGGGGGTGGGAGACCCAGTACTTC